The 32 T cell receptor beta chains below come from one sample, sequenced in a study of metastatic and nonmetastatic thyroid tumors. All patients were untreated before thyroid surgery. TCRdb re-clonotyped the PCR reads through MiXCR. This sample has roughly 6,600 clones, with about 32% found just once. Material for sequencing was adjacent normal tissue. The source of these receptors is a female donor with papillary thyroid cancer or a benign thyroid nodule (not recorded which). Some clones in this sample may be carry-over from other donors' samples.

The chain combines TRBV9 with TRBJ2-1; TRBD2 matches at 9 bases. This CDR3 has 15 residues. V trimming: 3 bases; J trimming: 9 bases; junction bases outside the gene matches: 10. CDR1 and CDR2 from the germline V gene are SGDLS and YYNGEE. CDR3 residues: CASSGGGLAGTEQFF. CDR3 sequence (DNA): TGTGCCAGCAGCGGCGGAGGGCTAGCGGGAACTGAGCAGTTCTTC.

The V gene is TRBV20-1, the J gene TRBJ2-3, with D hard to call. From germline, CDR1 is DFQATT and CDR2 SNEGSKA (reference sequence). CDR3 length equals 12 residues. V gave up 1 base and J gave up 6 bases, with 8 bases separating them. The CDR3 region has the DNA TGCAGTGCTAGAGGGCTTCGGGATACGCAGTATTTT. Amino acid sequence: CSARGLRDTQYF.

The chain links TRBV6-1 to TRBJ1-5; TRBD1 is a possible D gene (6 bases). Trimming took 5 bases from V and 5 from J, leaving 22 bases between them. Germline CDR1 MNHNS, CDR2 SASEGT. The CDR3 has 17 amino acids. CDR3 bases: TGTGCCAGCAGTACCGGAACTGGGACACGGCAGCATCAGCCCCAGCATTTT. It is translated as CASSTGTGTRQHQPQHF.

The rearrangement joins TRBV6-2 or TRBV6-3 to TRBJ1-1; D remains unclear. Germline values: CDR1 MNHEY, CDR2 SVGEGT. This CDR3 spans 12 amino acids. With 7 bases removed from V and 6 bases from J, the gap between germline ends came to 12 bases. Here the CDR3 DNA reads TGTGCCAGCACGGGGTTTCCGTCTGAAGCTTTCTTT. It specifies CASTGFPSEAFF.

CDR3 in DNA: TGTGCCAGCAGCCCGCCCGGACGGTTTGAAGCTTTCTTT. Protein: CASSPPGRFEAFF. The rearrangement uses TRBV7-9 and TRBJ1-1; D is undetermined. Germline CDR1 and CDR2: SEHNR and FQNEAQ (reference sequence). V lost 5 bases and J 7 bases, leaving 14 bases between the germline ends. The CDR3 sequence is 13 residues long.

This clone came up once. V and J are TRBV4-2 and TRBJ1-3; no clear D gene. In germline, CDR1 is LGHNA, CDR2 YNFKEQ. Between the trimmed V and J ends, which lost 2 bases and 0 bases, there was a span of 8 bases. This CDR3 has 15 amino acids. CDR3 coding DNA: TGTGCCAGCAGCCAATTACCCAGCTCTGGAAACACCATATATTTT. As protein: CASSQLPSSGNTIYF.

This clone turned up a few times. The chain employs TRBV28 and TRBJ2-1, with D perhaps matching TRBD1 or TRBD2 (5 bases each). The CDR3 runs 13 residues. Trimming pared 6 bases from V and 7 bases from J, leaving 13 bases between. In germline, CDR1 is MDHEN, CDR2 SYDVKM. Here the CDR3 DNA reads TGTGCCAGCAGGTACGGGACCCTTAATGAGCAGTTCTTC. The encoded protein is CASRYGTLNEQFF.

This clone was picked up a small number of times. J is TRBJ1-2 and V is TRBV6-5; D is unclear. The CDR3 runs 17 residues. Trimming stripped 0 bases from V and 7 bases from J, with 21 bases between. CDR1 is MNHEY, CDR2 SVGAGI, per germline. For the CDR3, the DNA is TGTGCCAGCAGTTACTCGAGAAGTGGGTATGTCCTGGTTGGCTACACCTTC. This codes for CASSYSRSGYVLVGYTF.

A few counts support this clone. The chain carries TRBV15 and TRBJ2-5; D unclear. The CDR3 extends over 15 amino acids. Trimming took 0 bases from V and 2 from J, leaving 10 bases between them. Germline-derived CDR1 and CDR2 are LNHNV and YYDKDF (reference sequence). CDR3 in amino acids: CATSRDLTLQETQYF. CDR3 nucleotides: TGTGCCACCAGCAGAGATCTGACCCTTCAAGAGACCCAGTACTTC.

The CDR3 sequence: CASSLEVTGYTF. CDR3 sequence (DNA): TGTGCCAGCAGCCTAGAGGTTACCGGCTACACCTTC. The chain is built from TRBV5-6 and TRBJ1-2; D uncertain. The germline gives CDR1 SGHDT, CDR2 YYEEEE. The V and J ends lost 4 bases and 8 bases respectively, with 12 bases between them. The CDR3 has 12 amino acids.

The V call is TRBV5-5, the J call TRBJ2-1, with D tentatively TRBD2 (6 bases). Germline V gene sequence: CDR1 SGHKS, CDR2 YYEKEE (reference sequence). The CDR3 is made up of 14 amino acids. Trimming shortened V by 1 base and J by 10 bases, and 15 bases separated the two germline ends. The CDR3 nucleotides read TGTGCCAGCAGCTTGATGGCGACTAGAAGCGAGCAGTTCTTC. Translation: CASSLMATRSEQFF.

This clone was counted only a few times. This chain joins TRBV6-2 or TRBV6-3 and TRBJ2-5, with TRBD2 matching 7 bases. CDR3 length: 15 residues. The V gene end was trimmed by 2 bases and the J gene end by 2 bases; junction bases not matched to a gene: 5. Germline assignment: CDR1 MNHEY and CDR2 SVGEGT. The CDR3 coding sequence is TGTGCCAGCAGTTACGGGGCGGGAGAACAAGAGACCCAGTACTTC. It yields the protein CASSYGAGEQETQYF.

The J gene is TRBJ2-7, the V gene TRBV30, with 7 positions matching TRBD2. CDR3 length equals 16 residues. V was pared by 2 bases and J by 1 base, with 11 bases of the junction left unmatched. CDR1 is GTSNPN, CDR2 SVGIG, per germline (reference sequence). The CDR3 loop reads CAWSPTSGGRSYEQYF. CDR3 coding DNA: TGTGCCTGGAGTCCGACCTCGGGGGGTAGGTCCTACGAGCAGTACTTC.

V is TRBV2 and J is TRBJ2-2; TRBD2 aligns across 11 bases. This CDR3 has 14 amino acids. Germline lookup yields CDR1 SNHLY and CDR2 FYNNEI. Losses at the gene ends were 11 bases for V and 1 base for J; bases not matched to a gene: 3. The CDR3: CARGTSGNTGELFF. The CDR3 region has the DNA TGTGCCCGGGGGACTAGCGGGAACACCGGGGAGCTGTTTTTT.

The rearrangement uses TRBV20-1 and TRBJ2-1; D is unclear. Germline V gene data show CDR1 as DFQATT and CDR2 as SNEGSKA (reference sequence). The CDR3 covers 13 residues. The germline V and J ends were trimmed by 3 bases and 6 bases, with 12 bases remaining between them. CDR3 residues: CSASKADVNEQFF. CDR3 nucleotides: TGCAGTGCTAGTAAGGCGGATGTCAATGAGCAGTTCTTC.

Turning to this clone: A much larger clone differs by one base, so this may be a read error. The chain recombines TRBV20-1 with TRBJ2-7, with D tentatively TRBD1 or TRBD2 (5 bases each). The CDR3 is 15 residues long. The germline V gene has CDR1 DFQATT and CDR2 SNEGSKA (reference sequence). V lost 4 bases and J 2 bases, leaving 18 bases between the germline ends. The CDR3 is CSANWGMGPAYEQYF. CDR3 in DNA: TGCAGTGCTAACTGGGGGATGGGGCCCGCCTACGAGCAGTACTTC.

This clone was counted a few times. CDR3 region: CANSLPGTLSYEQYF. In DNA form, the CDR3 reads TGTGCCAACAGCCTTCCCGGGACGCTTTCCTACGAGCAGTACTTC. The gene calls are TRBV28 and TRBJ2-7; either TRBD1 or TRBD2 may supply D (5 bases each). CDR1 and CDR2 from the germline V gene are MDHEN and SYDVKM. This CDR3 spans 15 amino acids. With 10 bases removed from V and 1 base from J, the gap between germline ends came to 20 bases.

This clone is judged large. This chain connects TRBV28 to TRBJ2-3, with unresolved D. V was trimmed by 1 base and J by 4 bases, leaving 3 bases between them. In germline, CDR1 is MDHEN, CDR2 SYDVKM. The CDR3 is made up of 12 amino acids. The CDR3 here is CASSLSADTQYF. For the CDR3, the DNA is TGTGCCAGCAGTTTATCGGCAGATACGCAGTATTTT.

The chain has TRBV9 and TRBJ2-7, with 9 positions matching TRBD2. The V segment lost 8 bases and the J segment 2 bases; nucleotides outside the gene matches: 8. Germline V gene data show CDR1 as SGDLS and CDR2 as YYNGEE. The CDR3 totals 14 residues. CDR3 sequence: CASSERGDAYEQYF. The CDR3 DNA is TGTGCCAGTAGTGAGCGGGGGGATGCCTACGAGCAGTACTTC.

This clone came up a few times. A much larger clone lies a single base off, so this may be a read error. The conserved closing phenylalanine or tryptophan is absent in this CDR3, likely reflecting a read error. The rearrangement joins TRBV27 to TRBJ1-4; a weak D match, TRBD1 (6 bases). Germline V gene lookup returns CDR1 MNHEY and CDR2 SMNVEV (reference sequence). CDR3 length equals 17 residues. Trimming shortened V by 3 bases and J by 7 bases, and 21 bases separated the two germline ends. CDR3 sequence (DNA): TGTGCCAGCAGTTTCCGCATGGGGGGGGGCGCGGGTGAAAAACTGTTTTAT. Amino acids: CASSFRMGGGAGEKLFY.

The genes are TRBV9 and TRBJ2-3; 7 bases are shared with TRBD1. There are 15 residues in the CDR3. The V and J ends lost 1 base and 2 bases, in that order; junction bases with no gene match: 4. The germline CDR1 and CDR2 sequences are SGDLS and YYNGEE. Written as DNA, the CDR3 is TGTGCCAGCAGCGTAAACGGACAGGCCACAGATACGCAGTATTTT. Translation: CASSVNGQATDTQYF.

The CDR3 reads CASSDAQGVTEAFF. CDR3 bases: TGTGCCAGCAGTGACGCACAGGGGGTGACTGAAGCTTTCTTT. The chain couples TRBV25-1 to TRBJ1-1, with 8 bases lining up with TRBD1. The CDR3 has 14 amino acids. Germline-derived CDR1 and CDR2 are MGHDK and SYGVNS. J lost 5 bases, V lost 3 bases, and 5 bases had no gene match. Combining the CDR3 with reference TRBV25-1 and TRBJ1-1 gives the whole variable domain EADIYQTPRYLVIGTGKKITLECSQTMGHDKMYWYQQDPGMELHLIHYSYGVNSTEKGDLSSESTVSRIRTEHFPLTLESARPSHTSQYLCASSDAQGVTEAFFGQGTRLTVV.

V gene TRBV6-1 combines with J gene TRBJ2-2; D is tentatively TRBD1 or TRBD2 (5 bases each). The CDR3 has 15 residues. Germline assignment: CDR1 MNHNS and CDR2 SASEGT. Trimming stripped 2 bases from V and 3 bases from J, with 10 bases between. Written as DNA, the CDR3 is TGTGCCAGCAGTGAACGGGGACGCGACACCGGGGAGCTGTTTTTT. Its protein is CASSERGRDTGELFF.

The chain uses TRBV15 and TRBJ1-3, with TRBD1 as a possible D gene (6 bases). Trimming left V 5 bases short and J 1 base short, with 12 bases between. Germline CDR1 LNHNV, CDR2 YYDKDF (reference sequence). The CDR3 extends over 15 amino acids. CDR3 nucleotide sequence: TGTGCCACCAGCCGAAGCAGGGGTTCTGGAAACACCATATATTTT. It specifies CATSRSRGSGNTIYF.

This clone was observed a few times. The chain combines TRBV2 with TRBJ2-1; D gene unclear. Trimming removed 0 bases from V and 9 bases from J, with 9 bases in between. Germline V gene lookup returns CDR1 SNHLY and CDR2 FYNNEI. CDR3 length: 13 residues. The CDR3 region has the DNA TGTGCCAGCAGTGAAGCGCGAAAAAGTGAGCAGTTCTTC. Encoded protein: CASSEARKSEQFF.

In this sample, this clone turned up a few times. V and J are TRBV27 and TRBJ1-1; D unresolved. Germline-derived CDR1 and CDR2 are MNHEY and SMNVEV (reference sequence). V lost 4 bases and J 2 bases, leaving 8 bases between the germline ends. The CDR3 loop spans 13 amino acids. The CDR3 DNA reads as TGTGCCAGCAGTTATCCAGGAAACACTGAAGCTTTCTTT. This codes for CASSYPGNTEAFF.

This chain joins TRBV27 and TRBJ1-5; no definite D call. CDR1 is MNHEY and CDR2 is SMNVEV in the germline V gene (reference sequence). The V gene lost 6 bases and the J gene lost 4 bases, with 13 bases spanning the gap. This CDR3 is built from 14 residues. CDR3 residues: CASRALMGNQPQHF. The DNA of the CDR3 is TGTGCCAGCAGAGCTCTGATGGGGAATCAGCCCCAGCATTTT.

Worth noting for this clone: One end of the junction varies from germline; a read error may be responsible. This CDR3 reads CASGLAHQGGVTESFF. In DNA form, the CDR3 reads TGTGCTAGTGGTTTGGCGCATCAAGGGGGCGTTACTGAATCTTTCTTT. The chain is built from TRBV12-5 and TRBJ1-1, with 7 bases that match TRBD1. The CDR3 is made up of 16 amino acids. The germline V gene encodes CDR1 LGHNT and CDR2 FRNRAP.

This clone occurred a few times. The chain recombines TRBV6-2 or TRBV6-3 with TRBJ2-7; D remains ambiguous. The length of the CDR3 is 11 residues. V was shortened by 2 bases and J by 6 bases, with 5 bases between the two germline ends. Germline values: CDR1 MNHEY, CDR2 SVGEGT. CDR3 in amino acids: CASSYELEQYF. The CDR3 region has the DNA TGTGCCAGCAGTTACGAACTCGAGCAGTACTTC.

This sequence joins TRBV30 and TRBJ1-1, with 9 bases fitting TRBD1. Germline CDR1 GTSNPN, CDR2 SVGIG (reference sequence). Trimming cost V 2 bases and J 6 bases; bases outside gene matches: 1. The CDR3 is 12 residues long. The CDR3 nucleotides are TGTGCCTGGAGTACAGGGGGCCCTGAAGCTTTCTTT. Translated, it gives CAWSTGGPEAFF.

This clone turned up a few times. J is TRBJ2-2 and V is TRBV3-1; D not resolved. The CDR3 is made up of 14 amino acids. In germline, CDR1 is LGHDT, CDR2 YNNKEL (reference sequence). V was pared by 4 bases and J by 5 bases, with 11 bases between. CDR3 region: CASSPCLQTGELFF. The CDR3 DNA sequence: TGTGCCAGCAGCCCTTGCCTTCAAACCGGGGAGCTGTTTTTT. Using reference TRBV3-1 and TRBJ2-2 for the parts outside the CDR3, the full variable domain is DTAVSQTPKYLVTQMGNDKSIKCEQNLGHDTMYWYKQDSKKFLKIMFSYNNKELIINETVPNRFSPKSPDKAHLNLHINSLELGDSAVYFCASSPCLQTGELFFGEGSRLTVL.

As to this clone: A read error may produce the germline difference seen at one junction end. CDR3 DNA: TGTGCCCGGAGCCTTTCGAGGGGTTTGAGTTTCGGTCAGCCCCAGCATTTT. It is translated as CARSLSRGLSFGQPQHF. The chain employs TRBV30 and TRBJ1-5; possible D gene TRBD1, 5 bases. The CDR3 covers 17 residues. Germline V lookup: CDR1 GTSNPN, CDR2 SVGIG (reference sequence).